This TCR beta chain is from a study of PD-1 blockade in classical Hodgkin lymphoma (dated by TCRdb to about 2020). Study-wide context: A peripheral blood immune signature of response to PD-1 blockade in classical Hodgkin lymphoma was defined using TCR beta sequencing and CyTOF.

The sample's time point label, in plain terms: newly diagnosed, previously untreated cHL patient sample. As a comparison group for the relapsed/refractory trial patients, PBMCs from patients with newly diagnosed, previously untreated classical Hodgkin lymphoma were sequenced. Peripheral blood was collected in 8 mL Vacutainer Cell Preparation Tubes, from which PBMCs were isolated by centrifugation and then cryopreserved. Beyond this particular receptor, the publication reports: The study covered only a single clinical trial cohort, and the causes of the repertoire differences, possibly disease activity or prior therapy, were still not defined. Newly diagnosed patients were reported to have lower baseline TCR diversity than healthy donors, and relapsed/refractory patients were reported to have lower baseline TCR diversity still.

Between the V and J ends, shortened by 0 bases and 8 bases respectively, the junction contains 11 bases. The CDR3, from cysteine to phenylalanine, totals 13 residues. CDR3 DNA is the only sequence kept; it has 39 bases, read in frame from the first base. According to the germline V gene, CDR1 reads SGHRS and CDR2 reads YFSETQ. Of note for this clone: Its antigen has not been determined. One base away there is no much larger clone; base qualities are not given.

The Qiagen DNeasy kit was used to extract genomic DNA from unsorted PBMCs and from the negatively selected CD4+ and CD8+ fractions. TCR beta CDR3 regions were subjected to amplification by immunoSEQ multiplex PCR with primers that anneal to V and J segments. A synthetic immune receptor repertoire was used to minimize amplification bias, and any residual bias was removed computationally once sequencing was done. Regarding the original processing steps: Custom Python scripts were used to quantify repertoire diversity as the Shannon entropy index. Unsorted, CD4+ and CD8+ repertoires were analyzed separately, except in combined analyses where CD4+ and CD8+ sequences were merged in silico. TCRdb obtained this table from immuneACCESS and retained in-frame rearrangements with V and J assigned. These tables miss some clones; where compared with another copy, unresolved V genes account for less than half of the shortfall, and the remainder is unexplained. From that table come the V and J calls and clone size; the DNA was used to work out D and trimming. The sample records tens of thousands of clones, over 90% of which are singletons. About 2.6% of the sample lies in the top ten.

The receptor chain draws on TRBV5-1 and TRBJ1-1; the D gene is perhaps TRBD1, on 5 matching bases. The sequencing input was peripheral blood mononuclear cells (PBMCs). The sequence was obtained from a human donor with classical Hodgkin lymphoma. The nucleotides are TGCGCCAGCAGCTTGGATCAGGGTCTGGAAGCTTTCTTT. Translated, this is CASSLDQGLEAFF.